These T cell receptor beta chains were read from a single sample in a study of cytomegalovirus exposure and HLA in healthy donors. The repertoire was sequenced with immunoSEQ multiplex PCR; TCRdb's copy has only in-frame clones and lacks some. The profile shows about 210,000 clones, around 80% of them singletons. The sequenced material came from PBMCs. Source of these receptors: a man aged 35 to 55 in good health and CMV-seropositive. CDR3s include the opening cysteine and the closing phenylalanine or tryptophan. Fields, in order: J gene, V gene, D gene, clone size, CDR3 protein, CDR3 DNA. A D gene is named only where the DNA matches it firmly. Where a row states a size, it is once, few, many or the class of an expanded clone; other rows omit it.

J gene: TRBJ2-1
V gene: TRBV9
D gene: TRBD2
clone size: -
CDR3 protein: CASSPSGNTYNEQFF
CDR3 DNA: TGTGCCAGCAGCCCCAGCGGGAACACCTACAATGAGCAGTTCTTC

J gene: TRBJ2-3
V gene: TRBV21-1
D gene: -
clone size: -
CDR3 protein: CASSKVTDLRGTDTQYF
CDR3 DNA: TGTGCCAGCAGCAAAGTGACAGACCTAAGGGGCACAGATACGCAGTATTTT

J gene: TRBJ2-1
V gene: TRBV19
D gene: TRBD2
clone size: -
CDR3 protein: CASSIGGAPYNEQFF
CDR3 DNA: TGTGCCAGTAGTATCGGGGGGGCCCCCTACAATGAGCAGTTCTTC

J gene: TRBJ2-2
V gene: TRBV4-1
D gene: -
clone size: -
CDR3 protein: CASQHGTGELFF
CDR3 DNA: TGCGCCAGCCAACATGGCACCGGGGAGCTGTTTTTT

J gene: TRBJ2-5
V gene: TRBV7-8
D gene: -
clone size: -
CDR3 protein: CASSPSSLAQETQYF
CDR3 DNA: TGTGCCAGCAGCCCATCCTCCCTAGCCCAAGAGACCCAGTACTTC

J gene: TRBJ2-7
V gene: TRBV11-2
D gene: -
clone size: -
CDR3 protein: CASSTVRAYEQYF
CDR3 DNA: TGTGCCAGCAGCACCGTCAGGGCCTACGAGCAGTACTTC

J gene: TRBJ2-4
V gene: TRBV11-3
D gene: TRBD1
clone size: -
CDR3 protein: CASSPRDRPNIQYF
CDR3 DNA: TGTGCCAGCAGCCCCAGGGACAGGCCAAACATTCAGTACTTC

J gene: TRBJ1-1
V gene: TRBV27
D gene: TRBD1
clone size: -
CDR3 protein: CASNRGQKNTEAFF
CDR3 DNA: TGTGCCAGCAATAGGGGACAGAAGAACACTGAAGCTTTCTTT

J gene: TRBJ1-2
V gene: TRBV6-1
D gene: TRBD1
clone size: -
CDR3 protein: CASSVIGTGSYGYTF
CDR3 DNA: TGTGCCAGCAGTGTCATAGGGACAGGGAGCTATGGCTACACCTTC

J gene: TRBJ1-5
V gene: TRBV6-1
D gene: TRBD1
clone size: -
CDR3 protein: CAYSGTGSNQPQHF
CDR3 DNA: TGTGCCTATTCCGGGACAGGTAGCAATCAGCCCCAGCATTTT

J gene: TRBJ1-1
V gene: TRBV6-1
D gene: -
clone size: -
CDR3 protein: CASSEALHLNTEAFF
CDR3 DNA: TGTGCCAGCAGTGAAGCGCTTCACTTGAACACTGAAGCTTTCTTT

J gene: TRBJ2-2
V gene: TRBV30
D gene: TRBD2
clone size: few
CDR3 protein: CAWNLGGGTGELFF
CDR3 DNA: TGTGCCTGGAATCTCGGGGGAGGGACCGGGGAGCTGTTTTTT

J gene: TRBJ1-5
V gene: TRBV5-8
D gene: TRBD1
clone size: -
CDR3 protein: CASSLWTGDSNQPQHF
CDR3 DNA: TGTGCCAGCAGCTTATGGACAGGGGATTCAAATCAGCCCCAGCATTTT

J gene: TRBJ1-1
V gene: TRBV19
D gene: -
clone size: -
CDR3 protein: CASTRGRNTEAFF
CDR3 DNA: TGTGCCAGTACCCGTGGGAGGAACACTGAAGCTTTCTTT

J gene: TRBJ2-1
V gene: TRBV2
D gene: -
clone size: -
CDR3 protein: CASLADWNEQFF
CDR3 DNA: TGTGCCTCCCTGGCAGACTGGAATGAGCAGTTCTTC

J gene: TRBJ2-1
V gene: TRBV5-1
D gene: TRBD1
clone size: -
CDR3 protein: CASTWGQGRNEQFF
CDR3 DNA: TGCGCCAGCACCTGGGGACAGGGACGCAATGAGCAGTTCTTC

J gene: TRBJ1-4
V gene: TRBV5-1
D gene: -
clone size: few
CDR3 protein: CASSKQGLREKLFF
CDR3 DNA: TGCGCCAGCAGCAAACAGGGTCTAAGGGAAAAACTGTTTTTT

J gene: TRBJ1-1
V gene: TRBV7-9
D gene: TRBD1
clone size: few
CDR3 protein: CASSLAGQVAEAFF
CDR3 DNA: TGTGCCAGCAGCTTAGCCGGACAGGTTGCTGAAGCTTTCTTT

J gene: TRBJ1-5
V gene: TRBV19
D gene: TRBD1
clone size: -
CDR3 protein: CASSSAGTGKNQPQHF
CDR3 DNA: TGTGCCAGTAGTTCCGCCGGGACAGGGAAAAATCAGCCCCAGCATTTT

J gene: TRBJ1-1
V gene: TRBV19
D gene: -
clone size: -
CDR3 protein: CASISSWAWGLGTEAFF
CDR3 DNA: TGTGCCAGTATCTCGTCATGGGCGTGGGGCTTGGGCACTGAAGCTTTCTTT

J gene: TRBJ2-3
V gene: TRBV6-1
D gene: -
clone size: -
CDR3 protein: CASSEGGAVTDTQYF
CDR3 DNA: TGTGCCAGCAGTGAAGGGGGCGCCGTCACAGATACGCAGTATTTT

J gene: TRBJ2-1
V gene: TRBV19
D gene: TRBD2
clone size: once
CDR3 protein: CASSTTRRLAGTYNEQFF
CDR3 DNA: TGTGCCAGTAGTACGACTAGACGACTAGCGGGAACCTACAATGAGCAGTTCTTC

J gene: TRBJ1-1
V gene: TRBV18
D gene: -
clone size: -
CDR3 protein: CASSPPTAIGQGRTEAFF
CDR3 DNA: TGTGCCAGCTCACCACCAACAGCCATTGGGCAGGGTAGAACTGAAGCTTTCTTT

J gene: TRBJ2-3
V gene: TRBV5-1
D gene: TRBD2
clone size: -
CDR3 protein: CASSLLRGATDTQYF
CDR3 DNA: TGCGCCAGCAGCTTGTTGCGGGGGGCTACGGATACGCAGTATTTT